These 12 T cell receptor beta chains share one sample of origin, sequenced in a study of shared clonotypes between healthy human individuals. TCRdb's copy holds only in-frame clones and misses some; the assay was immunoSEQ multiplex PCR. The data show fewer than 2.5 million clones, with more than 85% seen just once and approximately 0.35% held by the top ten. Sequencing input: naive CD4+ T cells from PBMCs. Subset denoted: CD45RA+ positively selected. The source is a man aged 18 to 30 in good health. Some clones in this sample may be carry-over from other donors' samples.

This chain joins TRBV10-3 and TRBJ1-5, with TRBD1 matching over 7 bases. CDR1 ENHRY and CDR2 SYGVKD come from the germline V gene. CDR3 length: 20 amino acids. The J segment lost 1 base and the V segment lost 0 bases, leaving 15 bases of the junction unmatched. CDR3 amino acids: CAISESRGVPFLDSNQPQHF. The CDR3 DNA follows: TGTGCCATCAGTGAGTCCAGGGGGGTGCCCTTTCTTGACAGCAATCAGCCCCAGCATTTT.

CDR3 sequence: CASSEGSANYGYTF. The CDR3 DNA follows: TGTGCCAGCAGTGAAGGTTCCGCTAACTATGGCTACACCTTC. The rearrangement uses TRBV6-1 and TRBJ1-2; no definite D call. The germline CDR1 and CDR2 sequences are MNHNS and SASEGT. Trimming cost V 1 base and J 0 bases, with 6 bases left between them. The CDR3 has 14 amino acids.

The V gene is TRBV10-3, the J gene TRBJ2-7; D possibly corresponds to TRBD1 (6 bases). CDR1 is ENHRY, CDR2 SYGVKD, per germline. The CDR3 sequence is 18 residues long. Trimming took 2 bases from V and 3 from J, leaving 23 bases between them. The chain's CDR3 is CAISEHRDRDTVGYEQYF. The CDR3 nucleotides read TGTGCCATCAGTGAGCACCGCGACCGGGACACGGTAGGCTACGAGCAGTACTTC.

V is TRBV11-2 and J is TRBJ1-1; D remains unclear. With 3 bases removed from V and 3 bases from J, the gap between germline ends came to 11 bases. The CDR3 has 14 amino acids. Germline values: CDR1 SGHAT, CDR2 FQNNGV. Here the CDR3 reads CASSLSQPDTEAFF. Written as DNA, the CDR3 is TGTGCCAGCAGCTTGTCTCAGCCGGACACTGAAGCTTTCTTT. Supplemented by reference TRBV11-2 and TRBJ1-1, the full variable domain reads EAGVAQSPRYKIIEKRQSVAFWCNPISGHATLYWYQQILGQGPKLLIQFQNNGVVDDSQLPKDRFSAERLKGVDSTLKIQPAKLEDSAVYLCASSLSQPDTEAFFGQGTRLTVV.

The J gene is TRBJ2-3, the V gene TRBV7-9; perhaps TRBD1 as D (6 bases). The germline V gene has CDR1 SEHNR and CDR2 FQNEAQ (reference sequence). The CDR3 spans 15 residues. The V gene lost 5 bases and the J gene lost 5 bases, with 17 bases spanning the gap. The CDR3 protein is CASSATGTRKDTQYF. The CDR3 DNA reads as TGTGCCAGCAGCGCCACCGGGACACGGAAAGATACGCAGTATTTT.

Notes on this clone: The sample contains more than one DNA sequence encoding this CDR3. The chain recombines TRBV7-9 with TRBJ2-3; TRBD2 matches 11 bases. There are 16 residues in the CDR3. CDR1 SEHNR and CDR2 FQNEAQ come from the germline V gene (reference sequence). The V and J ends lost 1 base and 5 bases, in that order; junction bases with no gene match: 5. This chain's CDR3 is CASSLGLAGGVDTQYF. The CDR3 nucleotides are TGTGCCAGCAGCTTAGGGCTAGCGGGAGGTGTAGATACGCAGTATTTT.

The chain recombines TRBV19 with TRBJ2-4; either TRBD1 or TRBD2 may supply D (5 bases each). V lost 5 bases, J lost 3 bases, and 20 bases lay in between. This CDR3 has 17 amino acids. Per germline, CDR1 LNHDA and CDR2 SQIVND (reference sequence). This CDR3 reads CASSGNPGATGKNIQYF. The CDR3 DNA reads TGTGCCAGTAGTGGAAATCCCGGGGCGACGGGCAAAAACATTCAGTACTTC.

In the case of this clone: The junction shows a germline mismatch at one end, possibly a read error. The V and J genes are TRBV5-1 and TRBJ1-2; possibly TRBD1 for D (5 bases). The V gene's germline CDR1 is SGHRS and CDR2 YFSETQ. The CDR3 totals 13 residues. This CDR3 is CASNLGRGYGYTF. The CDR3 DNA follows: TGCGCCAGCAACTTGGGGCGGGGGTATGGCTACACCTTC.

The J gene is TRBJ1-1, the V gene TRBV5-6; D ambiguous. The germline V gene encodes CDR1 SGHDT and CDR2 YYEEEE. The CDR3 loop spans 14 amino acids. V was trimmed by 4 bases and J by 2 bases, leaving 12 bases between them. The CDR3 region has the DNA TGTGCCAGCAGCGAGGAATGGGGTAACACTGAAGCTTTCTTT. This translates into CASSEEWGNTEAFF.

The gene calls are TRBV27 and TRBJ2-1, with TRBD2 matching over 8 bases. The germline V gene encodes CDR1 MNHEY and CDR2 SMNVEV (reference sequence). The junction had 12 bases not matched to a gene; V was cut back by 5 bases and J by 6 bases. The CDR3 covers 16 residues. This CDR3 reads CASSPHVGLGANEQFF. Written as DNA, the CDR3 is TGTGCCAGCAGTCCCCACGTGGGACTAGGGGCCAATGAGCAGTTCTTC.

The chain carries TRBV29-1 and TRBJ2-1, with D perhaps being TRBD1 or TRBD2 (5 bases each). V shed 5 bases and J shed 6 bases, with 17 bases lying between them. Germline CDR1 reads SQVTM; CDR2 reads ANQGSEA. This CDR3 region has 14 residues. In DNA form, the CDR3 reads TGCAGCGTTTTAGTTGGGGGATCGAGCAATGAGCAGTTCTTC. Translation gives CSVLVGGSSNEQFF.

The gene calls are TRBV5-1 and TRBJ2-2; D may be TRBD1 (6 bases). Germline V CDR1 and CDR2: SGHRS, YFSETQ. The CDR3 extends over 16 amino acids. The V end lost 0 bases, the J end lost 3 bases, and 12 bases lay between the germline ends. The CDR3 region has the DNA TGCGCCAGCAGCTTGGACCGCCGACAGGACACCGGGGAGCTGTTTTTT. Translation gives CASSLDRRQDTGELFF.